This T cell receptor (beta chain) is drawn from a study of identical twins. TCRdb re-called the 5' RACE reads through MiXCR, storing one row per CDR3 protein. The table lists about 690,000 distinct CDR3 sequences, around 20% of them singletons. Per the germline V gene, CDR1 is SGHRS and CDR2 is YFSETQ. The CDR3 is made up of 13 amino acids. V was clipped by 4 bases and J by 7 bases, with 15 bases between them. Separately, the same data were catalogued under a study of T cells expressing NK-cell markers. That work states: Sorted CD3+CD56-NKG2C+, CD3+CD56+NKG2C- and CD3+CD56+NKG2C+ T cells were the source of the TCR beta repertoires.

This receptor was identified in a young woman in good health. What was sequenced was PBMCs. This rearrangement joins TRBV5-1 to TRBJ2-7; D unresolved. The CDR3 bases are TGCGCCAGCAGCCTCGGACCCCGAGGTGAGCAGTACTTC. Amino acids: CASSLGPRGEQYF.